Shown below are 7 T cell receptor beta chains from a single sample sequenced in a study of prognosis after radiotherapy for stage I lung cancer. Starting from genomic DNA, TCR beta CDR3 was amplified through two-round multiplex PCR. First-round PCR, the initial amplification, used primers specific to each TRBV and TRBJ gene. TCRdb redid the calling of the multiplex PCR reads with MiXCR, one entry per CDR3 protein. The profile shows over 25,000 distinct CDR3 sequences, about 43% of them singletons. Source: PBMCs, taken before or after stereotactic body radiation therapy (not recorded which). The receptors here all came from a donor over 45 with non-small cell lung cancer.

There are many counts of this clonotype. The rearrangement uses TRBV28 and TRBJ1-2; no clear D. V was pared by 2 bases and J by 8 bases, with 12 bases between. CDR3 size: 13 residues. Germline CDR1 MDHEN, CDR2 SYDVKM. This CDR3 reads CASSLGTLSGYTF. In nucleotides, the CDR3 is TGTGCCAGCAGTTTAGGTACTCTTAGCGGCTACACCTTC.

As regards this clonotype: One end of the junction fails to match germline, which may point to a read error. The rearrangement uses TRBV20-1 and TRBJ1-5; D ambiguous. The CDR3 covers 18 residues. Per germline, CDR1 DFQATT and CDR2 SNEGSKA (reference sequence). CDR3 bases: TGCAGTGCTAGAGCTGTCGGGCAGTCCGAATATAGCAATCAGCCCCAACATTTT. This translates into CSARAVGQSEYSNQPQHF.

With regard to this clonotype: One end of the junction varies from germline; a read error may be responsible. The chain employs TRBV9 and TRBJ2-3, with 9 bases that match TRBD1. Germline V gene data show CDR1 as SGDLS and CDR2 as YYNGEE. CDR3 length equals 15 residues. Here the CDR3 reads CASSAGTGFIDTQYF. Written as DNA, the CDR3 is TGTGCCAGCAGCGCCGGGACAGGGTTCATAGATACCCAGTATTTT.

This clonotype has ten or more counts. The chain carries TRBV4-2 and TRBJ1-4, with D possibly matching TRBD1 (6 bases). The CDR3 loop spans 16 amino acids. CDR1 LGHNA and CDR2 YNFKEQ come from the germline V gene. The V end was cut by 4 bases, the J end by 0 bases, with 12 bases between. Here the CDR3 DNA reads TGTGCCAGCAGCCCCTCAGCAGGGGCAACTAATGAAAAACTGTTTTTT. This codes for CASSPSAGATNEKLFF.

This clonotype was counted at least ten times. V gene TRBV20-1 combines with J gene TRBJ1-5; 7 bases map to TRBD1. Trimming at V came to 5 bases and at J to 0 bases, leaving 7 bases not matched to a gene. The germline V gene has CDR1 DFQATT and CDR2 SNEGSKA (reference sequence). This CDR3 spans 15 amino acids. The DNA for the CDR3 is TGCAGTGCTGGCGTTCAGGGGGATAGCAATCAGCCCCAGCATTTT. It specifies CSAGVQGDSNQPQHF.

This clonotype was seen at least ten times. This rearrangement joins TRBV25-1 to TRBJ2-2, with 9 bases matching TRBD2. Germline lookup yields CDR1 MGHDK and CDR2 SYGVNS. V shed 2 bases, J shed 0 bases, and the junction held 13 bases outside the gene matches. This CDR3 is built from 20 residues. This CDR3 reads CASSEPSGTSPGANTGELFF. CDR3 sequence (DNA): TGTGCCAGCAGTGAACCCTCCGGGACTAGCCCTGGGGCGAACACCGGGGAGCTGTTTTTT.

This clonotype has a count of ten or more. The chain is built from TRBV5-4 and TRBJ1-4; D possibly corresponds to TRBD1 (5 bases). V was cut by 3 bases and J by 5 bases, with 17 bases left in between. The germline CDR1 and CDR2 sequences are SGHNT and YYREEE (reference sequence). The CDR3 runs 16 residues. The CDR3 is CASSSRGFGANEKLFF. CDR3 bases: TGTGCCAGCAGCTCTCGGGGTTTTGGGGCCAATGAAAAACTGTTTTTT.